These 25 T cell receptor beta chains came from one sample sequenced in a study of shared clonotypes between healthy human individuals. The repertoire was sequenced with immunoSEQ multiplex PCR; TCRdb's copy has only in-frame clones and lacks some. There are over a million clones in the sample; roughly 96% occur only once, and 1% to 1.5% lies in the top ten. Sequenced: naive CD4+ T cells sorted from blood. Described subset: CD45RA+ positively selected. The receptor set was obtained from a man in his thirties or forties in good health.

The V call is TRBV5-1, the J call TRBJ1-2; tentative D call: TRBD1 (5 bases). Trimming removed 2 bases at V and 3 bases at J, with 11 bases between. CDR3 size: 14 residues. CDR1 SGHRS and CDR2 YFSETQ come from the germline V gene. The CDR3 sequence is CASSLKGLDYGYTF. For the CDR3, the DNA is TGCGCCAGCAGCTTAAAGGGACTTGACTATGGCTACACCTTC.

This clone has a single count. V and J are TRBV5-1 and TRBJ2-3; TRBD2 aligns across 10 bases. V gave up 3 bases and J gave up 4 bases; unmatched junction bases: 8. Germline V gene sequence: CDR1 SGHRS, CDR2 YFSETQ. The CDR3 runs to 16 residues. Written as DNA, the CDR3 is TGCGCCAGCAGCTCAAGCGGGGGGGTGTTCGCAGATACGCAGTATTTT. Translation: CASSSSGGVFADTQYF.

The chain has TRBV15 and TRBJ2-7; D is uncertain. The germline V and J ends were trimmed by 3 bases and 2 bases, with 5 bases remaining between them. From germline, CDR1 is LNHNV and CDR2 YYDKDF (reference sequence). The CDR3 loop spans 12 amino acids. Here the CDR3 DNA reads TGTGCCACCAGCAGTGGAACCTACGAGCAGTACTTC. Its translation is CATSSGTYEQYF.

The chain couples TRBV5-5 to TRBJ2-7, with D unclear. CDR1 and CDR2 from the germline V gene are SGHKS and YYEKEE (reference sequence). V shed 0 bases and J shed 2 bases, with 18 bases lying between them. The CDR3 contains 17 residues. The CDR3: CASSLGSDGWTPYEQYF. The CDR3 nucleotides are TGTGCCAGCAGCTTGGGGTCGGATGGATGGACCCCCTACGAGCAGTACTTC.

This chain joins TRBV27 and TRBJ1-2, with D possibly being TRBD1 (6 bases). The CDR3 loop spans 14 amino acids. Germline-derived CDR1 and CDR2 are MNHEY and SMNVEV (reference sequence). V dropped 5 bases and J dropped 4 bases, with 14 bases sitting between them. In nucleotides, the CDR3 is TGTGCCAGCAGTACAGGGTTGGGGAGCTATGGCTACACCTTC. Translation gives CASSTGLGSYGYTF.

The rearrangement joins TRBV15 to TRBJ2-1, with D perhaps matching TRBD1 or TRBD2 (5 bases each). CDR1 and CDR2 from the germline V gene are LNHNV and YYDKDF (reference sequence). The CDR3 has 13 amino acids. Trimming shortened V by 1 base and J by 9 bases, and 10 bases separated the two germline ends. The CDR3 here is CATSRVGDGEQFF. Written as DNA, the CDR3 is TGTGCCACCAGCAGAGTAGGGGACGGTGAGCAGTTCTTC.

The V and J genes are TRBV6-4 and TRBJ1-5, with TRBD1 matching over 8 bases. CDR3 length equals 17 residues. Germline V CDR1 and CDR2: MRHNA, SNTAGT. V lost 7 bases to trimming and J lost 2 bases; unmatched junction nucleotides: 13. CDR3: CASKGKSSGQGNQPQHF. The CDR3 DNA sequence: TGTGCCAGCAAGGGGAAAAGTTCGGGACAGGGCAATCAGCCCCAGCATTTT.

This chain joins TRBV5-4 and TRBJ2-7, with D tentatively TRBD1 (5 bases). This CDR3 is 14 amino acids long. The germline V gene has CDR1 SGHNT and CDR2 YYREEE (reference sequence). Trimming removed 4 bases at V and 3 bases at J, with 14 bases between. This CDR3 is CASSLPSRGYEQYF. CDR3 DNA sequence: TGTGCCAGCAGCCTCCCATCTAGGGGCTACGAGCAGTACTTC. Together with reference TRBV5-4 and TRBJ2-7, the CDR3 gives the full variable domain: ETGVTQSPTHLIKTRGQQVTLRCSSQSGHNTVSWYQQALGQGPQFIFQYYREEENGRGNFPPRFSGLQFPNYSSELNVNALELDDSALYLCASSLPSRGYEQYFGPGTRLTVT.

This clone is a singleton in its sample. V and J are TRBV5-1 and TRBJ1-1; D not certain. The germline gives CDR1 SGHRS, CDR2 YFSETQ. V was trimmed by 1 base and J by 7 bases, leaving 14 bases between them. CDR3 length equals 14 residues. The CDR3 DNA follows: TGCGCCAGCAGCTTGTTAGGGTCTGTTAATGAAGCTTTCTTT. It is translated as CASSLLGSVNEAFF. The complete variable domain, with remaining parts taken from reference TRBV5-1 and TRBJ1-1, reads KAGVTQTPRYLIKTRGQQVTLSCSPISGHRSVSWYQQTPGQGLQFLFEYFSETQRNKGNFPGRFSGRQFSNSRSEMNVSTLELGDSALYLCASSLLGSVNEAFFGQGTRLTVV.

The chain joins TRBV10-3 to TRBJ1-5; 10 bases align to TRBD1. Trimming removed 6 bases from V and 9 bases from J; junction bases left unmatched: 17. The CDR3 runs to 17 residues. In germline, CDR1 is ENHRY, CDR2 SYGVKD. CDR3 sequence: CAISANPGQGRWRPQHF. In DNA, the CDR3 is TGTGCCATCAGCGCCAACCCGGGACAGGGGAGATGGAGGCCCCAGCATTTT.

The genes are TRBV18 and TRBJ2-1; the D gene is possibly TRBD1 (5 bases). The CDR3 loop spans 15 amino acids. The germline gives CDR1 KGHSH, CDR2 LQKENI. V dropped 3 bases and J dropped 2 bases, with 11 bases sitting between them. The CDR3 DNA follows: TGTGCCAGCTCACCCTTGGAAGGGGCCTACAATGAGCAGTTCTTC. It codes for CASSPLEGAYNEQFF.

This CDR3 reads CASSERSGTANEQFF. The CDR3 nucleotides are TGTGCCAGCAGCGAAAGAAGCGGGACGGCGAATGAGCAGTTCTTC. The chain carries TRBV9 and TRBJ2-1, with 7 bases that match TRBD2. V was clipped by 3 bases and J by 7 bases; unmatched bases: 10. Germline loops: CDR1 SGDLS, CDR2 YYNGEE. There are 15 residues in the CDR3.

The chain combines TRBV5-5 with TRBJ2-7; D tentatively reads TRBD1 or TRBD2 (5 bases each). Deletions cut 0 bases from V and 3 bases from J, with 13 bases between. This CDR3 has 15 amino acids. Germline V lookup: CDR1 SGHKS, CDR2 YYEKEE (reference sequence). CDR3 coding DNA: TGTGCCAGCAGCTTGGGTGGGCCAGGGAGCTACGAGCAGTACTTC. Its protein product is CASSLGGPGSYEQYF.

This sequence joins TRBV5-1 and TRBJ1-2; D perhaps matches TRBD1 (5 bases). Germline CDR1 reads SGHRS; CDR2 reads YFSETQ. The V end was cut by 2 bases, the J end by 0 bases, with 26 bases between. The CDR3 is made up of 20 amino acids. DNA for the CDR3: TGCGCCAGCAGCTTTTTGGTTCGGCAGGGCGGGGAATCATCTAACTATGGCTACACCTTC. Its translation: CASSFLVRQGGESSNYGYTF.

The chain uses TRBV18 and TRBJ2-5; 10 nucleotides align to TRBD2. The CDR3 is made up of 14 amino acids. V was pared by 4 bases and J by 3 bases, with 2 bases of the junction left unmatched. CDR1 is KGHSH, CDR2 LQKENI, per germline. The CDR3 DNA is TGTGCCAGCTCACGAACTAGCGGGGAAGAGACCCAGTACTTC. Translated: CASSRTSGEETQYF.

The J gene is TRBJ1-2, the V gene TRBV15; D remains ambiguous. The CDR3 totals 15 residues. Germline loops: CDR1 LNHNV, CDR2 YYDKDF (reference sequence). Trimming left V 1 base short and J 8 bases short, with 17 bases between. Here the CDR3 reads CATSRVGRTTPGYTF. In nucleotides, the CDR3 is TGTGCCACCAGCAGAGTGGGCAGAACCACACCGGGCTACACCTTC. Drawing the rest from reference TRBV15 and TRBJ1-2, the complete variable domain is DAMVIQNPRYQVTQFGKPVTLSCSQTLNHNVMYWYQQKSSQAPKLLFHYYDKDFNNEADTPDNFQSRRPNTSFCFLDIRSPGLGDTAMYLCATSRVGRTTPGYTFGSGTRLTVV.

The rearrangement joins TRBV28 to TRBJ2-7; D is possibly TRBD1 or TRBD2 (6 bases each). CDR1 and CDR2 (germline): MDHEN, SYDVKM. Trimming stripped 7 bases from V and 2 bases from J, with 18 bases between. The CDR3 spans 15 residues. The CDR3: CASTTPGGPTYEQYF. DNA of the CDR3: TGTGCCAGCACTACGCCCGGGGGCCCGACCTACGAGCAGTACTTC.

This clone was counted once. The rearrangement uses TRBV30 and TRBJ2-7; tentatively, D is TRBD1 (6 bases). Looked up from germline, CDR1 is GTSNPN and CDR2 is SVGIG (reference sequence). Trimming removed 4 bases from V and 1 base from J, with 8 bases in between. The CDR3 extends over 12 amino acids. CDR3 DNA sequence: TGTGCCTGGAAAGGGGGTTCCTACGAGCAGTACTTC. This sequence encodes CAWKGGSYEQYF.

The rearrangement links TRBV7-3 to TRBJ2-1; perhaps TRBD2 as D (5 bases). In germline, CDR1 is SGHTA, CDR2 FQGTGA. This CDR3 has 15 residues. Trimming removed 2 bases from V and 1 base from J, with 9 bases in between. CDR3 amino acids: CASSLGSASYNEQFF. CDR3 DNA sequence: TGTGCCAGCAGCTTAGGTAGCGCTTCCTACAATGAGCAGTTCTTC. The complete variable domain, with remaining parts taken from reference TRBV7-3 and TRBJ2-1, reads GAGVSQTPSNKVTEKGKYVELRCDPISGHTALYWYRQSLGQGPEFLIYFQGTGAADDSGLPNDRFFAVRPEGSVSTLKIQRTERGDSAVYLCASSLGSASYNEQFFGPGTRLTVL.

Concerning this clone: The same CDR3 is also encoded by other DNA sequences in this sample. The chain recombines TRBV14 with TRBJ2-1; D not resolved. The CDR3 length is 15 residues. Trimming removed 1 base from V and 0 bases from J, with 7 bases in between. Germline loops: CDR1 SGHDN, CDR2 FVKESK. This CDR3 reads CASSQGVSSYNEQFF. In DNA, the CDR3 is TGTGCCAGCAGCCAAGGAGTGAGCTCCTACAATGAGCAGTTCTTC.

The rearrangement joins TRBV7-9 to TRBJ2-7, with no clear D. V was trimmed by 5 bases and J by 3 bases, leaving 20 bases between them. The length of the CDR3 is 16 residues. In germline, CDR1 is SEHNR, CDR2 FQNEAQ (reference sequence). CDR3 amino acids: CASSARLLGVVYEQYF. For the CDR3, the DNA is TGTGCCAGCAGCGCCCGACTTCTCGGCGTCGTCTACGAGCAGTACTTC.

This sequence joins TRBV6-1 and TRBJ1-5; 10 bases align to TRBD1. This CDR3 is built from 20 residues. Losses at the gene ends were 3 bases for V and 0 bases for J; bases not matched to a gene: 14. From germline, CDR1 is MNHNS and CDR2 SASEGT. The CDR3 is CASSDRLGTGAHLSNQPQHF. CDR3 in DNA: TGTGCCAGCAGTGATAGGTTAGGGACAGGGGCGCACCTTAGCAATCAGCCCCAGCATTTT.

The chain recombines TRBV5-1 with TRBJ2-3; 13 nucleotides line up with TRBD2. J gave up 6 bases and V 4 bases, and 5 bases lay outside the gene matches. The CDR3 has 15 amino acids. The germline V gene has CDR1 SGHRS and CDR2 YFSETQ. The CDR3 sequence is CASSGGTSGADTQYF. CDR3 bases: TGCGCCAGCAGCGGAGGGACTAGCGGGGCCGATACGCAGTATTTT.

This clone came up once. The J gene is TRBJ2-4, the V gene TRBV30; tentative D call: TRBD1 (5 bases). Germline V CDR1 and CDR2: GTSNPN, SVGIG (reference sequence). Deletions cut 2 bases from V and 8 bases from J, with 13 bases between. The CDR3 contains 13 residues. The DNA of the CDR3 is TGTGCCTGGAGTTCTGGAGTCAGGGACATTCAGTACTTC. Translated, it gives CAWSSGVRDIQYF.

V is TRBV2 and J is TRBJ2-2, with D perhaps being TRBD1 or TRBD2 (6 bases each). The germline CDR1 and CDR2 sequences are SNHLY and FYNNEI. The CDR3 has 15 amino acids. V dropped 3 bases and J dropped 3 bases, with 11 bases sitting between them. CDR3 amino acids: CASSDGGPYTGELFF. CDR3 sequence (DNA): TGTGCCAGCAGTGATGGGGGGCCGTACACCGGGGAGCTGTTTTTT.